This TCR beta chain is drawn from a study of blood T cells in healthy people across ages. Each donor was a healthy Caucasian individual from Russia, aged 6 to 90. Remarks on this clonotype: A much larger clonotype is one base distant, so this may be a read error.

V dropped 4 bases and J dropped 5; count of bases not matched to a gene: 3. Germline lookup yields CDR1 ENHRY and CDR2 SYGVKD. The CDR3 sequence is 13 residues long. It was with a sample-barcoded 5' primer and a J-beta primer mix that a second PCR of roughly 7 to 12 cycles was run. Each TCR beta cDNA got a 12-nucleotide random molecular identifier. One entry per CDR3 protein, called by TCRdb with MiXCR from the 5' RACE reads. Here the sample spans roughly 650,000 distinct CDR3 sequences, approximately 29% being singletons. The J gene is TRBJ1-1, the V gene TRBV10-3; TRBD1 matches 8 bases. This clonotype originated in a woman aged 80 or over in good health. Sequenced material: blood. CDR3 amino acids: CAISAQGATEAFF. CDR3 nucleotides: TGTGCCATCAGTGCCCAGGGGGCAACTGAAGCTTTCTTT.